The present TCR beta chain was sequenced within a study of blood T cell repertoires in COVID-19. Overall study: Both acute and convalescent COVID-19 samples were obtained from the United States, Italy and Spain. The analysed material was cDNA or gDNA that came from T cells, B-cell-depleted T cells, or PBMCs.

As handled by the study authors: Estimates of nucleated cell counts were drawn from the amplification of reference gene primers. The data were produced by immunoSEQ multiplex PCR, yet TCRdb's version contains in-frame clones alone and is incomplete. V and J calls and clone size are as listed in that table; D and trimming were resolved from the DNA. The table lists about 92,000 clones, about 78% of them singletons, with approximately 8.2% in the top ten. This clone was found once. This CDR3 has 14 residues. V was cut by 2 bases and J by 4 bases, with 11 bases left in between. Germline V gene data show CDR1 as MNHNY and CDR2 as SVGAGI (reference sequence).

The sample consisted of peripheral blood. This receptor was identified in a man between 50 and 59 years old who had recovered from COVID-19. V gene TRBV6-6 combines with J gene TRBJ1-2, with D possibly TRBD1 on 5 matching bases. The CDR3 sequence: CASSYGAPGYGYTF. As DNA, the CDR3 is TGTGCCAGCAGTTACGGGGCGCCGGGCTATGGCTACACCTTC.